These 19 T cell receptor beta chains were sequenced from one sample in a study of T cells in Graves' hyperthyroidism and ophthalmopathy. Amplification targeted TCR beta CDR3 regions from RNA transcripts. A set of HTBI primers served as the primers for a first-round RT-PCR of the TCR CDR3. MiXCR, run by TCRdb on the multiplex PCR reads, gives a single entry per CDR3 protein. The sample holds approximately 610,000 distinct CDR3 sequences, 14% to 15% seen once. Sequencing was carried out using blood. These TCRs come from a woman in her forties with Graves' ophthalmopathy.

V is TRBV4-1 and J is TRBJ1-5; D gene uncertain. Germline assignment: CDR1 MGHRA and CDR2 YSYEKL. The CDR3 sequence is 16 residues long. Trimming removed 8 bases at V and 0 bases at J, with 17 bases between. CDR3 amino acids: CASAKEGLGSNQPQHF. Written as DNA, the CDR3 is TGCGCCAGCGCCAAGGAGGGTTTGGGTAGCAATCAGCCCCAGCATTTT.

This clonotype was detected only a few times. The chain couples TRBV28 to TRBJ2-3; 9 bases are shared with TRBD2. Germline V lookup: CDR1 MDHEN, CDR2 SYDVKM. V shed 5 bases, J shed 3 bases, and the junction held 15 bases outside the gene matches. The CDR3 is made up of 18 amino acids. The CDR3 DNA is TGTGCCAGCAGTAGAACAGGGAGTTTAGCGGGAGAGACAGATACGCAGTATTTT. It is translated as CASSRTGSLAGETDTQYF.

This clonotype was counted ten times or more. The rearrangement uses TRBV12-3 or TRBV12-4 and TRBJ2-3, with D perhaps matching TRBD1 or TRBD2 (5 bases each). The CDR3 runs 13 residues. The germline V and J ends were trimmed by 3 bases and 5 bases, with 9 bases remaining between them. The CDR3 coding sequence is TGTGCCAGCAGTTTCGGGGCTCGAGATACGCAGTATTTT. The encoded protein is CASSFGARDTQYF.

The sample holds many counts of this clonotype. J is TRBJ2-5 and V is TRBV20-1; 7 bases fit TRBD2. Germline CDR1 DFQATT, CDR2 SNEGSKA (reference sequence). This CDR3 spans 13 amino acids. V lost 6 bases to trimming and J lost 0 bases; unmatched junction nucleotides: 4. CDR3 region: CSAAGTNQETQYF. DNA of the CDR3: TGCAGTGCGGCCGGGACTAACCAAGAGACCCAGTACTTC.

Ten or more counts support this clonotype. The chain combines TRBV12-3 or TRBV12-4 with TRBJ1-2; D not certain. The CDR3 is made up of 13 amino acids. V lost 0 bases to trimming and J lost 1 base, with 3 bases between them. CDR3 in amino acids: CASSLAVNYGYTF. CDR3 nucleotide sequence: TGTGCCAGCAGTTTAGCAGTTAACTATGGCTACACCTTC.

At least ten counts were recorded for this clonotype. The chain couples TRBV6-2 or TRBV6-3 to TRBJ2-5; tentative D call: TRBD2 (6 bases). Germline assignment: CDR1 MNHEY and CDR2 SVGEGT. The CDR3 extends over 14 amino acids. The germline V and J ends were trimmed by 6 bases and 6 bases, with 17 bases remaining between them. CDR3 in amino acids: CASRMRGEEKTQYF. The CDR3 DNA is TGTGCCAGCAGAATGCGAGGGGAGGAGAAGACCCAGTACTTC.

In its sample, this clonotype was seen many times. The V gene is TRBV19, the J gene TRBJ2-4, with D unclear. The CDR3 spans 14 residues. The V end was cut by 2 bases, the J end by 7 bases, with 12 bases between. Germline CDR1 reads LNHDA; CDR2 reads SQIVND (reference sequence). The CDR3 reads CASSIWSSRNIQYF. The CDR3 DNA reads as TGTGCCAGTAGTATATGGTCCAGCCGGAACATTCAGTACTTC.

The sample holds a few counts of this clonotype. The chain has TRBV4-3 and TRBJ1-1; D gene ambiguous. This CDR3 has 15 amino acids. From germline, CDR1 is LGHNA and CDR2 YSLEER. V was shortened by 0 bases and J by 7 bases, with 15 bases between the two germline ends. Here the CDR3 reads CASSQDGVEGDEAFF. The CDR3, as DNA: TGCGCCAGCAGCCAAGATGGGGTGGAGGGAGATGAAGCTTTCTTT.

The sample holds a few counts of this clonotype. The chain uses TRBV2 and TRBJ2-7, with 9 bases aligning to TRBD2. Trimming took 8 bases from V and 7 from J; bases not matched to a gene: 9. The CDR3 sequence is 13 residues long. CDR1 and CDR2 (germline): SNHLY, FYNNEI. CDR3 protein: CASRGLSGGEQYF. CDR3 sequence (DNA): TGTGCCAGCCGGGGACTCAGCGGGGGGGAGCAGTACTTC.

This clonotype has only a few counts. The CDR3 sequence is CAWSRAAQETQYF. The DNA for the CDR3 is TGTGCCTGGAGTAGGGCAGCCCAAGAGACCCAGTACTTC. The chain carries TRBV30 and TRBJ2-5, with no clear D. V lost 2 bases to trimming and J lost 1 base, with 8 bases between them. The CDR3 sequence is 13 residues long. Germline V gene lookup returns CDR1 GTSNPN and CDR2 SVGIG (reference sequence).

This rearrangement joins TRBV29-1 to TRBJ2-7; 7 nucleotides line up with TRBD1. Germline trimming cut 5 bases from V and 0 bases from J; bases unmatched to any gene: 4. The CDR3 is 13 amino acids. Per germline, CDR1 SQVTM and CDR2 ANQGSEA. CDR3: CSVRTGNSYEQYF. CDR3 in DNA: TGCAGCGTTCGGACAGGAAACTCCTACGAGCAGTACTTC.

In its sample, this clonotype was seen many times. V and J are TRBV19 and TRBJ1-2, with D hard to call. Germline-derived CDR1 and CDR2 are LNHDA and SQIVND (reference sequence). The CDR3 runs to 15 residues. V shed 7 bases and J shed 3 bases, with 18 bases lying between them. The DNA of the CDR3 is TGTGCCAGTAACCCGACATCGGAACGTCACTATGGCTACACCTTC. Protein: CASNPTSERHYGYTF.

This clonotype was seen at least ten times. This chain links TRBV20-1 with TRBJ2-5; 7 nucleotides match TRBD1. J gave up 0 bases and V 6 bases, and 7 bases lay outside the gene matches. The CDR3 runs 14 residues. Germline V gene sequence: CDR1 DFQATT, CDR2 SNEGSKA (reference sequence). DNA for the CDR3: TGCAGTGCCCAGCCGGGACAGAACCAAGAGACCCAGTACTTC. It yields the protein CSAQPGQNQETQYF.

This clonotype was detected ten times or more. The CDR3 nucleotides are TGTGCCAGCAGAGGCTCGACAGCAGAGCGTTCGGGGGGCTACACCTTC. It codes for CASRGSTAERSGGYTF. The J gene is TRBJ1-2, the V gene TRBV2, with D maybe TRBD1 (5 bases). Germline CDR1 SNHLY, CDR2 FYNNEI. V lost 6 bases and J lost 8, with 25 bases in between. This CDR3 comprises 16 residues.

This clonotype has just a few counts. This chain connects TRBV20-1 to TRBJ1-1; 9 bases are a match to TRBD1. This CDR3 contains 12 residues. The trim removed 6 bases at V and 8 bases at J, leaving 7 bases unmatched. Germline V gene data show CDR1 as DFQATT and CDR2 as SNEGSKA (reference sequence). CDR3 region: CSAPWTGAEAFF. In DNA, the CDR3 is TGCAGTGCCCCCTGGACAGGGGCGGAAGCTTTCTTT.

A few counts support this clonotype. The chain links TRBV4-3 to TRBJ1-5; 8 bases fit TRBD1. From germline, CDR1 is LGHNA and CDR2 YSLEER. The V and J ends lost 0 bases and 6 bases, in that order; junction bases with no gene match: 4. The CDR3 has 15 residues. DNA of the CDR3: TGCGCCAGCAGCCAAGACAGGGGGCTAGGTCAGCCCCAGCATTTT. Translating it yields CASSQDRGLGQPQHF.

This clonotype was recorded many times. J is TRBJ1-1 and V is TRBV11-2; D remains ambiguous. The CDR3 runs to 11 residues. Deletions cut 5 bases from V and 7 bases from J, with 8 bases between. In germline, CDR1 is SGHAT, CDR2 FQNNGV. CDR3 coding DNA: TGTGCCAGCAGCCTGGTGGGTGAAGCTTTCTTT. This translates into CASSLVGEAFF.

The sample holds a few counts of this clonotype. The genes are TRBV11-3 and TRBJ2-7; D is ambiguous. Deletions cut 2 bases from V and 4 bases from J, with 15 bases between. This CDR3 contains 15 residues. Germline V gene sequence: CDR1 SGHNT, CDR2 YENEEA. The CDR3 DNA follows: TGTGCCAGCAGCTTAAACTCCGAAGCCCTTTACGAGCAGTACTTC. Translating it yields CASSLNSEALYEQYF.

This clonotype was recorded at least ten times. The rearrangement links TRBV7-3 to TRBJ1-2; 8 nucleotides agree with TRBD1. CDR1 is SGHTA, CDR2 FQGTGA, per germline. The CDR3 contains 15 residues. Losses at the gene ends were 2 bases for V and 4 bases for J; bases not matched to a gene: 6. CDR3 coding DNA: TGTGCCAGCAGCTTATCCCCAGGGGGCATCTATGGCTACACCTTC. Translation: CASSLSPGGIYGYTF.